Presented here are 29 T cell receptor beta chains from one specimen sequenced in a study of response to subunit inactivated influenza vaccine. From the RT-PCR reads, TCRdb called clonotypes with MiXCR, one entry per CDR3 protein. The sample shows under 550,000 distinct CDR3 sequences, around 7.7% of them seen only once. Specimen: PBMCs from blood, collected around 25 months after vaccination. The receptors were sampled from a man between 45 and 75 years old who received an inactivated influenza vaccine.

The CDR3 protein is CASSYESGLRTDTQYF. The DNA of the CDR3 is TGTGCCAGCAGTTACGAGAGCGGGCTCCGCACAGATACGCAGTATTTT. This chain connects TRBV6-5 to TRBJ2-3, with D perhaps matching TRBD2 (6 bases). Per the germline V gene, CDR1 is MNHEY and CDR2 is SVGAGI. The CDR3 has 16 residues. The V and J ends lost 2 bases and 1 base respectively, with 13 bases between them.

This clonotype has only a few counts. CDR3 in amino acids: CASGTLTSGSYNEQFF. The CDR3 DNA reads TGTGCCAGCGGGACATTGACTAGCGGCTCCTACAATGAGCAGTTCTTC. This sequence joins TRBV28 and TRBJ2-1; 9 bases fit TRBD2. The V and J ends lost 8 bases and 0 bases, in that order; junction bases with no gene match: 8. This CDR3 spans 16 amino acids. Germline lookup yields CDR1 MDHEN and CDR2 SYDVKM.

Worth noting for this clonotype: One base away lies a much larger clone, so this may be a sequencing read error. V and J are TRBV30 and TRBJ2-2, with 7 bases matching TRBD2. Losses at the gene ends were 3 bases for V and 2 bases for J; bases not matched to a gene: 0. This CDR3 has 13 amino acids. CDR1 is GTSNPN, CDR2 SVGIG, per germline (reference sequence). The CDR3 region has the DNA TGTGCCTGGAGGGGACTAAACACCGGGGAGCTGTTTTTT. Protein: CAWRGLNTGELFF.

This clonotype has ten or more counts. The rearrangement links TRBV6-2 or TRBV6-3 to TRBJ1-5; possibly TRBD1 for D (6 bases). Germline loops: CDR1 MNHEY, CDR2 SVGEGT. The V gene lost 5 bases and the J gene lost 3 bases, with 11 bases spanning the gap. The CDR3 totals 14 residues. The chain's CDR3 is CASSADRYNQPQHF. The CDR3 DNA follows: TGTGCCAGCAGTGCGGACAGATACAATCAGCCCCAGCATTTT.

This clonotype was observed at least ten times. The gene calls are TRBV29-1 and TRBJ2-7; D is perhaps TRBD1 (6 bases). With 5 bases removed from V and 8 bases from J, the gap between germline ends came to 13 bases. CDR1 and CDR2 (germline): SQVTM, ANQGSEA. This CDR3 contains 11 residues. CDR3 DNA: TGCAGCGTTAAGGACAGCGATAAGCAGTACTTC. It is translated as CSVKDSDKQYF.

This clonotype was seen ten or more times. The chain joins TRBV10-3 to TRBJ2-5; 7 nucleotides line up with TRBD1. The V gene end was trimmed by 6 bases and the J gene end by 5 bases; junction bases not matched to a gene: 6. The CDR3 covers 13 residues. CDR1 is ENHRY and CDR2 is SYGVKD in the germline V gene. The CDR3 DNA reads as TGTGCCATCAGCACAGGGGTCGGGGAGACCCAGTACTTC. Translated: CAISTGVGETQYF.

V usage is TRBV24-1 and J usage is TRBJ1-3, with D unclear. This CDR3 comprises 13 residues. Looked up from germline, CDR1 is KGHDR and CDR2 is SFDVKD. Trimming removed 10 bases at V and 3 bases at J, with 12 bases between. CDR3: CATSTGVGNTIYF. As DNA, the CDR3 is TGTGCCACTAGTACGGGCGTTGGAAACACCATATATTTT.

This clonotype was detected only a few times. The chain employs TRBV12-3 or TRBV12-4 and TRBJ2-1; D is unclear. The CDR3 consists of 15 residues. V was shortened by 5 bases and J by 2 bases, with 13 bases between the two germline ends. The DNA for the CDR3 is TGTGCCAGCAGTCCGGACGGATCCCCCTACAATGAGCAGTTCTTC. Translated, it gives CASSPDGSPYNEQFF.

This CDR3 reads CSAWTGGTNQPQHF. The DNA for the CDR3 is TGCAGTGCGTGGACAGGGGGAACCAATCAGCCCCAGCATTTT. The V call is TRBV20-1, the J call TRBJ1-5; the match to TRBD1 covers 10 bases. With 6 bases clipped from V and 3 bases from J, the junction kept 5 bases outside the gene matches. This CDR3 is built from 14 residues. CDR1 is DFQATT and CDR2 is SNEGSKA in the germline V gene (reference sequence).

The sample holds many counts of this clonotype. The chain employs TRBV20-1 and TRBJ2-2, with a tentative D call TRBD2 (5 bases). This CDR3 spans 14 amino acids. CDR1 and CDR2 from the germline V gene are DFQATT and SNEGSKA (reference sequence). V lost 3 bases to trimming and J lost 4 bases, with 12 bases between them. The CDR3 DNA reads TGCAGTGCTAGTAGGTCAGAGGGCACCGGGGAGCTGTTTTTT. The encoded protein is CSASRSEGTGELFF.

Comments on this clonotype: Being one base from a much bigger clone, this may be a read error. The CDR3 does not close with the conserved phenylalanine or tryptophan, likely indicating a read error. The chain has TRBV4-1 and TRBJ1-5, with unresolved D. Germline values: CDR1 MGHRA, CDR2 YSYEKL. V lost 0 bases, J lost 9 bases, and 12 bases lay in between. The CDR3 spans 14 residues. The CDR3 is CASSQDTAARPQHC. For the CDR3, the DNA is TGCGCCAGCAGCCAAGATACGGCGGCCAGGCCCCAGCATTGT.

This clonotype was observed a few times. The rearrangement uses TRBV7-2 and TRBJ1-5, with TRBD1 matching 7 bases. The V gene's germline CDR1 is SGHTA and CDR2 FQGNSA. There are 15 residues in the CDR3. Trimming at V came to 4 bases and at J to 7 bases, leaving 10 bases not matched to a gene. The CDR3 DNA sequence: TGTGCCAGCAGCTACGCCGGGACAGCGGGGCAGCCCCAGCATTTT. The encoded protein is CASSYAGTAGQPQHF. Full variable domain (outside the CDR3, taken from reference TRBV7-2 and TRBJ1-5): GAGVSQSPSNKVTEKGKDVELRCDPISGHTALYWYRQSLGQGLEFLIYFQGNSAPDKSGLPSDRFSAERTGGSVSTLTIQRTQQEDSAVYLCASSYAGTAGQPQHFGDGTRLSIL.

This clonotype was recorded at least ten times. V usage is TRBV20-1 and J usage is TRBJ2-1; TRBD2 matches 7 bases. The CDR3 loop spans 17 amino acids. CDR1 DFQATT and CDR2 SNEGSKA come from the germline V gene (reference sequence). V shed 0 bases, J shed 4 bases, and the junction held 12 bases outside the gene matches. The CDR3 nucleotides read TGCAGTGCTAGAGATCGCCGGGCGAGCGGGGTTTACAATGAGCAGTTCTTC. Its translation: CSARDRRASGVYNEQFF.

At least ten counts were recorded for this clonotype. This chain links TRBV12-3 or TRBV12-4 with TRBJ2-7; TRBD1 matches 8 bases. Trimming removed 4 bases from V and 9 bases from J; junction bases left unmatched: 5. This CDR3 is built from 12 residues. The CDR3 DNA sequence: TGTGCCAGCAGTTCCGGACAGGGTGGGCAGTACTTC. It translates to CASSSGQGGQYF.

This rearrangement joins TRBV4-2 to TRBJ2-1, with 9 bases that match TRBD1. The CDR3 has 16 residues. CDR1 and CDR2 from the germline V gene are LGHNA and YNFKEQ. V lost 2 bases to trimming and J lost 7 bases; unmatched junction nucleotides: 9. CDR3 sequence: CASSQIKGQGLNEQFF. For the CDR3, the DNA is TGTGCCAGCAGCCAAATTAAGGGACAGGGATTGAATGAGCAGTTCTTC.

The chain recombines TRBV29-1 with TRBJ2-7; TRBD1 matches 7 bases. The V and J ends lost 7 bases and 0 bases, in that order; junction bases with no gene match: 3. CDR3 size: 12 residues. Germline V gene lookup returns CDR1 SQVTM and CDR2 ANQGSEA. Here the CDR3 DNA reads TGCAGCGGTCGACAGGGCTCCTACGAGCAGTACTTC. Its protein is CSGRQGSYEQYF.

This clonotype was observed at least ten times. CDR3 sequence reads: CASSSTGGTGELFF. Here the CDR3 DNA reads TGTGCCAGCAGCTCAACAGGGGGTACCGGGGAGCTGTTTTTT. The V gene is TRBV11-1, the J gene TRBJ2-2, with 8 bases identical to TRBD1. The trim removed 4 bases at V and 5 bases at J, leaving 3 bases unmatched. The CDR3 sequence is 14 residues long. The germline gives CDR1 SGHAT, CDR2 FQDESV (reference sequence).

A few counts support this clonotype. The chain carries TRBV6-5 and TRBJ2-7, with D possibly being TRBD1 (6 bases). CDR3 size: 14 residues. CDR1 is MNHEY, CDR2 SVGAGI, per germline. The ends were cut back, 0 bases at V and 3 bases at J, with 9 bases in the middle. CDR3 sequence: CASSYSGGYYEQYF. Here the CDR3 DNA reads TGTGCCAGCAGTTACTCAGGGGGTTACTACGAGCAGTACTTC.

The CDR3 DNA reads TGCAGTGCTAGCGGCGTAGCTAACTATGGCTACACCTTC. Its protein is CSASGVANYGYTF. V gene TRBV20-1 combines with J gene TRBJ1-2, with no clear D. Germline assignment: CDR1 DFQATT and CDR2 SNEGSKA (reference sequence). This CDR3 is built from 13 residues. Trimming removed 3 bases from V and 0 bases from J, with 8 bases in between.

In this sample, this clonotype turned up a few times. The gene calls are TRBV3-1 and TRBJ2-5; D is uncertain. The CDR3 contains 13 residues. Germline V gives CDR1 LGHDT, CDR2 YNNKEL (reference sequence). V was cut by 2 bases and J by 5 bases, with 9 bases left in between. Here the CDR3 reads CASSQNPGETQYF. Written as DNA, the CDR3 is TGTGCCAGCAGCCAAAACCCCGGGGAGACCCAGTACTTC.

This clonotype was seen only a few times. This chain joins TRBV4-3 and TRBJ1-1, with TRBD1 matching 7 bases. The germline gives CDR1 LGHNA, CDR2 YSLEER. V was pared by 3 bases and J by 4 bases, with 5 bases of the junction left unmatched. CDR3 length: 14 residues. The CDR3 DNA reads as TGCGCCAGCAGCCAGCGGACAGGAGGCACTGAAGCTTTCTTT. Translation: CASSQRTGGTEAFF.

The table lists this clonotype with a few counts. J is TRBJ2-3 and V is TRBV20-1; the D gene is possibly TRBD1 (6 bases). The ends were cut back, 4 bases at V and 3 bases at J, with 14 bases in the middle. The CDR3 has 14 residues. Per germline, CDR1 DFQATT and CDR2 SNEGSKA (reference sequence). This CDR3 reads CSAIQGSPTDTQYF. The DNA for the CDR3 is TGCAGTGCTATACAGGGAAGTCCGACAGATACGCAGTATTTT.

This clonotype occurred a few times. The chain uses TRBV4-3 and TRBJ2-7; D unresolved. The V end lost 0 bases, the J end lost 3 bases, and 12 bases lay between the germline ends. Germline lookup yields CDR1 LGHNA and CDR2 YSLEER. The CDR3 is 15 amino acids. Here the CDR3 DNA reads TGCGCCAGCAGCCAAGATCTTGCTAGAATCTACGAGCAGTACTTC. Translation: CASSQDLARIYEQYF.

This clonotype was found many times. V gene TRBV6-1 combines with J gene TRBJ2-5; no reliable D call. The germline V and J ends were trimmed by 2 bases and 7 bases, with 8 bases remaining between them. Germline loops: CDR1 MNHNS, CDR2 SASEGT. This CDR3 has 12 amino acids. The DNA for the CDR3 is TGTGCCAGCAGTGAAAGCCGAGGGACCCAGTACTTC. As protein: CASSESRGTQYF.

This clonotype was seen more than once but under ten times. The V call is TRBV20-1, the J call TRBJ2-3; the match to TRBD2 covers 16 bases. V gave up 4 bases and J gave up 4 bases; unmatched junction bases: 5. CDR1 DFQATT and CDR2 SNEGSKA come from the germline V gene (reference sequence). This CDR3 spans 16 amino acids. The CDR3 protein is CSAMTGLAGGPDTQYF. DNA of the CDR3: TGCAGTGCTATGACGGGACTAGCGGGAGGGCCAGATACGCAGTATTTT.

This chain connects TRBV27 to TRBJ2-7; 10 nucleotides line up with TRBD2. The junction had 8 bases not matched to a gene; V was cut back by 5 bases and J by 1 base. Germline assignment: CDR1 MNHEY and CDR2 SMNVEV (reference sequence). The CDR3 spans 16 residues. The CDR3 sequence is CASSNPRTSGSYEQYF. In DNA, the CDR3 is TGTGCCAGCAGTAACCCGCGGACTAGCGGATCCTACGAGCAGTACTTC.

This clonotype has a handful of counts. The chain uses TRBV20-1 and TRBJ1-6, with a tentative D call TRBD1 (6 bases). V lost 0 bases, J lost 7 bases, and 13 bases lay in between. The germline V gene encodes CDR1 DFQATT and CDR2 SNEGSKA (reference sequence). The CDR3 extends over 15 amino acids. The CDR3 DNA is TGCAGTGCTAGAGACAGGGGTTGGATGAATTCACCCCTCCACTTT. Protein sequence: CSARDRGWMNSPLHF.

The chain links TRBV7-8 to TRBJ2-3; TRBD1 agrees at 10 bases. The CDR3 totals 16 residues. With V trimmed by 8 bases and J by 5 bases, 13 bases remained unmatched. CDR1 is SGHVS and CDR2 is FQNEAQ in the germline V gene. CDR3 nucleotides: TGTGCCAGCGGAGGGGGACCGGGACAGGGGCGAGATACGCAGTATTTT. Amino acids: CASGGGPGQGRDTQYF.

This clonotype appeared a few times. V usage is TRBV7-9 and J usage is TRBJ2-3, with D possibly being TRBD1 (6 bases). Germline V gives CDR1 SEHNR, CDR2 FQNEAQ (reference sequence). V dropped 5 bases and J dropped 0 bases, with 15 bases sitting between them. The length of the CDR3 is 16 residues. Here the CDR3 reads CASSAHRAPSTDTQYF. In DNA form, the CDR3 reads TGTGCCAGCAGCGCGCACAGGGCTCCTAGCACAGATACGCAGTATTTT.